One sample yielded the 8 T cell receptor beta chains listed below, sequenced in a study of glioma-infiltrating T cells after dendritic cell vaccination. The assay was immunoSEQ multiplex PCR, and TCRdb's table has in-frame clones only and misses some. Of roughly 100,000 clones in the sample, 81% are singletons; the top ten hold less than 15%. The sample in question was blood, obtained before dendritic cell vaccination. These TCRs come from a human donor with glioblastoma.

The chain is built from TRBV27 and TRBJ1-1; a possible D gene is TRBD1 (5 bases). V was trimmed by 8 bases and J by 5 bases, leaving 18 bases between them. The CDR3 consists of 14 residues. The V gene's germline CDR1 is MNHEY and CDR2 SMNVEV (reference sequence). The chain's CDR3 is CASWPNTEGTEAFF. In nucleotides, the CDR3 is TGTGCCAGCTGGCCGAACACGGAGGGGACTGAAGCTTTCTTT.

The rearrangement links TRBV7-6 to TRBJ1-1; no clear D. This CDR3 contains 15 residues. Trimming shortened V by 5 bases and J by 1 base, and 14 bases separated the two germline ends. The germline gives CDR1 SGHVS, CDR2 FNYEAQ. The CDR3 bases are TGTGCCAGCAGCCCGACGGGCCGGGGGAACACTGAAGCTTTCTTT. The encoded protein is CASSPTGRGNTEAFF.

The chain employs TRBV6-6 and TRBJ1-4; 10 positions agree with TRBD1. Germline trimming cut 6 bases from V and 5 bases from J; bases unmatched to any gene: 6. CDR3 length equals 15 residues. The germline V gene has CDR1 MNHNY and CDR2 SVGAGI (reference sequence). CDR3 loop: CASRPPGQGNEKLFF. The CDR3 DNA is TGTGCCAGCAGACCTCCGGGACAGGGGAATGAAAAACTGTTTTTT.

The sample holds one count of this clone. This rearrangement joins TRBV7-6 to TRBJ2-5, with D maybe TRBD2 (6 bases). The V end was cut by 3 bases, the J end by 5 bases, with 16 bases between. Germline CDR1 and CDR2: SGHVS and FNYEAQ. The length of the CDR3 is 15 residues. CDR3 residues: CASSFQTGGLETQYF. CDR3 nucleotides: TGTGCCAGCAGCTTTCAGACTGGGGGGTTGGAGACCCAGTACTTC.

V and J are TRBV18 and TRBJ2-7; D may be TRBD1 (6 bases). Germline values: CDR1 KGHSH, CDR2 LQKENI. This CDR3 contains 15 residues. Trimming shortened V by 3 bases and J by 1 base, and 13 bases separated the two germline ends. DNA for the CDR3: TGTGCCAGCTCACCCTCGGGACAATATTCCTACGAGCAGTACTTC. This gives the protein CASSPSGQYSYEQYF. Full variable domain (remainder filled in from reference TRBV18 and TRBJ2-7): NAGVMQNPRHLVRRRGQEARLRCSPMKGHSHVYWYRQLPEEGLKFMVYLQKENIIDESGMPKERFSAEFPKEGPSILRIQQVVRGDSAAYFCASSPSGQYSYEQYFGPGTRLTVT.

This clone appeared once. The chain carries TRBV11-3 and TRBJ1-2; D remains ambiguous. CDR1 and CDR2 (germline): SGHNT, YENEEA. Trimming left V 3 bases short and J 6 bases short, with 11 bases between. The CDR3 sequence is 13 residues long. CDR3 protein: CASSFPGWDGYTF. Here the CDR3 DNA reads TGTGCCAGCAGCTTTCCGGGGTGGGATGGCTACACCTTC.

The rearrangement joins TRBV7-2 to TRBJ2-5; 7 nucleotides line up with TRBD1. The J call is uncertain, as TRBJ2-7 better fits the DNA end. The CDR3 totals 15 residues. Per germline, CDR1 SGHTA and CDR2 FQGNSA. CDR3 sequence (DNA): TGTGCCAGCAGCGAAGGGACAGCCTCGGCCTACGAGCAGTACTTC. Protein product: CASSEGTASAYEQYF.

The chain uses TRBV18 and TRBJ1-6, with a possible D match to TRBD1 (5 bases). The CDR3 length is 15 residues. The V end was cut by 2 bases, the J end by 6 bases, with 11 bases between. Germline-derived CDR1 and CDR2 are KGHSH and LQKENI. CDR3: CASSPGRGLNSPLHF. The CDR3 DNA reads TGTGCCAGCTCACCAGGGAGGGGCCTTAATTCACCCCTCCACTTT. The whole variable domain, remainder taken from reference TRBV18 and TRBJ1-6, is NAGVMQNPRHLVRRRGQEARLRCSPMKGHSHVYWYRQLPEEGLKFMVYLQKENIIDESGMPKERFSAEFPKEGPSILRIQQVVRGDSAAYFCASSPGRGLNSPLHFGNGTRLTVT.